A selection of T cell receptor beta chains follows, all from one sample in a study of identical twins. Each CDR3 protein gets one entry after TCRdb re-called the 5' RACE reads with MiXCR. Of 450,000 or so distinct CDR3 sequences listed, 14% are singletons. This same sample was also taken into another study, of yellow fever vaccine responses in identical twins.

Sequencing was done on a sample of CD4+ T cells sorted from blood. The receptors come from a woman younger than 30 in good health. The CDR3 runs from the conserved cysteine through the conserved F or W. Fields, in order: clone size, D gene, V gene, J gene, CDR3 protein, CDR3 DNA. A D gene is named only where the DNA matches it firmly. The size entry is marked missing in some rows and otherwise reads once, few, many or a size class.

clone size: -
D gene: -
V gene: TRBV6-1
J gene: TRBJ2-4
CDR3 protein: CASSGDVFGAKNIQYF
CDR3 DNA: TGTGCCAGCAGTGGCGACGTTTTCGGCGCCAAAAACATTCAGTACTTC

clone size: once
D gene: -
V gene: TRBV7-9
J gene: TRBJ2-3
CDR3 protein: CASINTRGDTQYF
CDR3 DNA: TGTGCCAGCATCAACACCAGAGGGGATACGCAGTATTTT

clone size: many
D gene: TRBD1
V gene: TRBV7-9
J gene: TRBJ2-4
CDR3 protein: CASSSTGTKPGQPYF
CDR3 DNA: TGTGCCAGCAGCTCCACAGGGACCAAACCGGGACAGCCGTACTTC

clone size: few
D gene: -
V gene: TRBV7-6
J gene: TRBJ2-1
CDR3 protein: CASSLVPASSYNEQFF
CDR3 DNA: TGTGCCAGCAGCTTAGTTCCGGCCAGCTCCTACAATGAGCAGTTCTTC

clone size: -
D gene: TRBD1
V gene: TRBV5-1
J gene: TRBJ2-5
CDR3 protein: CASSKQGNQETQYF
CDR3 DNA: TGCGCCAGCAGTAAACAGGGGAACCAAGAGACCCAGTACTTC

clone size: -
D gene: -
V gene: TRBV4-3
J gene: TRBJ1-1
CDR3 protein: CASSQVRARTEAFF
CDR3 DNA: TGCGCCAGCAGCCAAGTACGGGCGAGGACTGAAGCTTTCTTT

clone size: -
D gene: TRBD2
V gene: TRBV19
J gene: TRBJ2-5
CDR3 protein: CASSPGGSGGESQYF
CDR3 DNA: TGTGCCAGTAGTCCTGGGGGTAGCGGGGGAGAGAGCCAGTACTTC

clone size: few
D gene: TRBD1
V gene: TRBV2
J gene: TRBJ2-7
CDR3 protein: CATHGQGAYEQYF
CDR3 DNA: TGTGCCACCCACGGACAGGGGGCCTACGAGCAGTACTTC

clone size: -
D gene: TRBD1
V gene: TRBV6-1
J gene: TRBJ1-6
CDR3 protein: CASSNTGTEESPLHF
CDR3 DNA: TGTGCCAGCAGTAATACAGGGACAGAGGAATCACCCCTCCACTTT

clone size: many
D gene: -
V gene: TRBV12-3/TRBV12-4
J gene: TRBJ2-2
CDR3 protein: CASSLLSGELFF
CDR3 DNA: TGTGCCAGCAGCCTACTTAGCGGGGAGCTGTTTTTT

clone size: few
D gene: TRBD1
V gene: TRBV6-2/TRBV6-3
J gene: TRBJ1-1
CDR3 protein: CASRLTTGGNTEAFF
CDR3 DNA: TGTGCCAGCAGACTCACTACAGGGGGCAACACTGAAGCTTTCTTT

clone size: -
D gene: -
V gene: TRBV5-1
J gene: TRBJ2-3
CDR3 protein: CASSLVRDRTDTQYF
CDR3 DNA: TGCGCCAGCAGCTTGGTAAGGGACCGCACAGATACGCAGTATTTT

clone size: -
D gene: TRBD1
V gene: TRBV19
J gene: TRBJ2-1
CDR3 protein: CASSTEGQKTSYGEQFF
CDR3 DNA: TGTGCCAGTAGTACCGAGGGACAGAAAACTTCCTACGGTGAGCAGTTCTTC

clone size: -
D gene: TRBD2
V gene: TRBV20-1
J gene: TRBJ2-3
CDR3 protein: CSADSLAGDRTDTQYF
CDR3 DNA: TGCAGTGCCGATTCCCTAGCGGGAGATAGGACAGATACGCAGTATTTT

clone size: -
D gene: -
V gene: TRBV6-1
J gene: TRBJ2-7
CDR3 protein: CASKPEGGLHEQYF
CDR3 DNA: TGTGCCAGCAAACCGGAGGGGGGTCTACACGAGCAGTACTTC

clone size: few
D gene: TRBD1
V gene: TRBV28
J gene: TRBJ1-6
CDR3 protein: CASSLWTGGAEAYNSPLHF
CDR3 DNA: TGTGCCAGCAGTTTATGGACAGGGGGCGCAGAGGCCTATAATTCACCCCTCCACTTT

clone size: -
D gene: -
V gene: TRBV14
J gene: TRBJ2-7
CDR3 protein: CASSPRATYEQYF
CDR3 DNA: TGTGCCAGCAGCCCCCGTGCCACCTACGAGCAGTACTTC

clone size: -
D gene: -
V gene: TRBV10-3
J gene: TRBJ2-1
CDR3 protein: CAAGVDYPTFEQFF
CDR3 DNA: TGTGCCGCCGGCGTGGACTACCCAACGTTTGAGCAGTTCTTC

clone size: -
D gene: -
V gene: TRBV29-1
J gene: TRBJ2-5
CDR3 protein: CSVEVPGTQYF
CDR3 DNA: TGCAGCGTGGAGGTTCCGGGGACCCAGTACTTC

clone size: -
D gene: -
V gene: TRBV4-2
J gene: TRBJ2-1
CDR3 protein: CASSQRQEIYNEQFF
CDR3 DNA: TGTGCCAGCAGCCAACGACAGGAGATTTACAATGAGCAGTTCTTC

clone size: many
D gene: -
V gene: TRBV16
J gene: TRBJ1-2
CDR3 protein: CASSQSSGAKGYTF
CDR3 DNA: TGTGCCAGCAGCCAATCGAGCGGGGCGAAGGGCTACACCTTC

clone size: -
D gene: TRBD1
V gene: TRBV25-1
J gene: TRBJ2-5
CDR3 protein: CASRGQAGTGIQETQYF
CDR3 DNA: TGTGCCAGCAGAGGGCAAGCGGGGACAGGGATCCAAGAGACCCAGTACTTC

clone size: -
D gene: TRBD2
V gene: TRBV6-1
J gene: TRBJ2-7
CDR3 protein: CASSAYRSGLEGHEQYF
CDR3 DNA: TGTGCCAGCAGTGCCTACAGGTCGGGACTAGAGGGGCACGAGCAGTACTTC

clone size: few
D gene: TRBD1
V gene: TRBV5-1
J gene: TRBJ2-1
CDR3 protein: CASSLADRGRNEQFF
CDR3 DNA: TGCGCCAGCAGCTTGGCAGACAGGGGTCGAAATGAGCAGTTCTTC

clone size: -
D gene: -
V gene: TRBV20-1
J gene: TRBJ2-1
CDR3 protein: CSAPQSSYNEQFF
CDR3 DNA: TGCAGTGCTCCCCAAAGCTCCTACAATGAGCAGTTCTTC

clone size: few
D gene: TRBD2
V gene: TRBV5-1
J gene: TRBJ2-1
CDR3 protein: CASSTVLAGGIDEQFF
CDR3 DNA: TGCGCCAGCAGCACCGTACTAGCGGGAGGAATCGATGAGCAGTTCTTC

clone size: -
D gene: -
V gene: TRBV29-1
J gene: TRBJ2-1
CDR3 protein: CSALVPGRAGRSYNEQFF
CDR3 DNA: TGCAGCGCCCTGGTGCCAGGTCGCGCGGGGAGATCATACAATGAGCAGTTCTTC

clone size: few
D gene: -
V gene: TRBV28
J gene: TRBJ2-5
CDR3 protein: CASRESAFETQYF
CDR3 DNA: TGTGCCAGCAGGGAGTCAGCGTTCGAGACCCAGTACTTC

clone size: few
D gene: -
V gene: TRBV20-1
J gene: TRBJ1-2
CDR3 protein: CSAAVGAHGYTF
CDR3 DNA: TGCAGTGCAGCGGTGGGGGCGCATGGCTACACCTTC

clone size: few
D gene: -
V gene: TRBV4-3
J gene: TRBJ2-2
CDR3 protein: CASSQELSGAGELFF
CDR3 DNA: TGCGCCAGCAGCCAAGAACTCTCTGGGGCCGGGGAGCTGTTTTTT

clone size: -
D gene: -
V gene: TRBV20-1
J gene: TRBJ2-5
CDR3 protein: CSAPQSQETQYF
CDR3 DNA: TGCAGTGCTCCCCAATCCCAAGAGACCCAGTACTTC

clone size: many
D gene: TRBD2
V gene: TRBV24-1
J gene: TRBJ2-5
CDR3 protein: CATSDKASGSETQYF
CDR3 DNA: TGTGCCACCAGTGATAAGGCTAGCGGGAGTGAGACCCAGTACTTC

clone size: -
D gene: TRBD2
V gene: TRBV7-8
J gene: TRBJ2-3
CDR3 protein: CASSPTGSSGRGTDTQYF
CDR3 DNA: TGTGCCAGCAGCCCGACAGGAAGTAGCGGGAGGGGCACAGATACGCAGTATTTT

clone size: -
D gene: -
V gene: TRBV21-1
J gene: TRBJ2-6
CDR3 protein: CASSKCASAPSGANVLTF
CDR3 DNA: TGTGCCAGCAGCAAATGTGCGAGTGCCCCCTCTGGGGCCAACGTCCTGACTTTC

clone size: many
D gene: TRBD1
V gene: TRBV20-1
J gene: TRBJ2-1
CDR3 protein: CSATVGTATPRYNEQFF
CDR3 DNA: TGCAGTGCTACAGTCGGGACAGCTACCCCCCGGTACAATGAGCAGTTCTTC

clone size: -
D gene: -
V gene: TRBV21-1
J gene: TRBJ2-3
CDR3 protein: CASPDSTDTQYF
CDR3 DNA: TGTGCCAGCCCGGACAGCACAGATACGCAGTATTTT

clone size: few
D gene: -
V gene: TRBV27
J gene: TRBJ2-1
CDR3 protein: CASSPAGANEQFF
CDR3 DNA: TGTGCCAGCAGTCCCGCCGGCGCCAATGAGCAGTTCTTC

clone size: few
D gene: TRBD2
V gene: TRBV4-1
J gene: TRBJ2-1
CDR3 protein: CASSQDLVAGYNEQFF
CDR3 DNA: TGCGCCAGCAGCCAAGATCTGGTAGCGGGCTACAATGAGCAGTTCTTC

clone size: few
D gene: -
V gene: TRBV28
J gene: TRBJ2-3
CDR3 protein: CASSLLVRDTQYF
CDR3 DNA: TGTGCCAGCAGTCTTCTGGTGAGGGATACGCAGTATTTT

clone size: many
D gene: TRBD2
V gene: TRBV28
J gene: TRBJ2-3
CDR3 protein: CASKLAGSSTDTQYF
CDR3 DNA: TGTGCCAGCAAGCTAGCGGGGTCCAGCACAGATACGCAGTATTTT

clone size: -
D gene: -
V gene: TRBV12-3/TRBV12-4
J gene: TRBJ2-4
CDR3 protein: CASSRGGALKNIQYF
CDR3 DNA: TGTGCCAGCTCTCGCGGAGGGGCTTTAAAAAACATTCAGTACTTC

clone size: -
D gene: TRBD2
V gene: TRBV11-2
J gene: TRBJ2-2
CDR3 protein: CASSLVSSGGLRGGGELFF
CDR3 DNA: TGTGCCAGCAGCTTAGTGTCTAGCGGGGGGCTTCGCGGTGGCGGGGAGCTGTTTTTT

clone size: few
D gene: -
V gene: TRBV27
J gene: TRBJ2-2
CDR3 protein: CASRRKGTGELFF
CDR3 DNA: TGTGCCAGCAGAAGGAAGGGGACCGGGGAGCTGTTTTTT

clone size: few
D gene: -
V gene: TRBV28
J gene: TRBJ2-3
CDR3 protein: CASSSQGIGADTQYF
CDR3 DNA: TGTGCCAGCAGTTCGCAGGGTATCGGGGCAGATACGCAGTATTTT

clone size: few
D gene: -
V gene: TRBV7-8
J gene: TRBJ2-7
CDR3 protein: CASSLGHTYEQYF
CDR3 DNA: TGTGCCAGCAGCTTAGGTCACACCTACGAGCAGTACTTC

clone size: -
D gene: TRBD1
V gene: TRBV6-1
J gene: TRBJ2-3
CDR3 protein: CASSQRQGRDTQYF
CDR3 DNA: TGTGCCAGCAGTCAAAGACAGGGTAGAGATACGCAGTATTTT

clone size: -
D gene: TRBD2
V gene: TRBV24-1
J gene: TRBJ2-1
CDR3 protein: CATSDFASGSYNEQFF
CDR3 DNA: TGTGCCACCAGTGATTTTGCTAGCGGCTCCTACAATGAGCAGTTCTTC

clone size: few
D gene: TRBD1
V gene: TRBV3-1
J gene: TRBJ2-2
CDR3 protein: CASSQATGATGELFF
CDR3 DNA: TGTGCCAGCAGCCAAGCGACAGGGGCTACCGGGGAGCTGTTTTTT

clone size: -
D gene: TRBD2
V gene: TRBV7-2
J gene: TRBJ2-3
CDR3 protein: CASRSSGRALADTQYF
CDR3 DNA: TGTGCCAGCAGATCTAGCGGGAGGGCCCTCGCAGATACGCAGTATTTT

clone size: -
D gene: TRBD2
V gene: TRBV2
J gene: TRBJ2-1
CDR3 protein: CASSGSGPEGLNEQFF
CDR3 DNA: TGTGCCAGCAGCGGTAGCGGGCCAGAAGGGCTCAATGAGCAGTTCTTC

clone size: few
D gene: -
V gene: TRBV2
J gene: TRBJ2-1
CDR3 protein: CASIARAYNEQFF
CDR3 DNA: TGTGCCAGCATCGCTAGAGCGTACAATGAGCAGTTCTTC

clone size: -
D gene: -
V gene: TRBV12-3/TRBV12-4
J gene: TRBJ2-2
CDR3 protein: CASSTGQWAGELFF
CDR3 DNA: TGTGCCAGCAGCACCGGACAGTGGGCCGGGGAGCTGTTTTTT

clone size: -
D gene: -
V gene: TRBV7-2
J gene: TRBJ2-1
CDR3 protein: CASSLVERSSYNEQFF
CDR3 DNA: TGTGCCAGCAGCTTAGTAGAGAGAAGCTCCTACAATGAGCAGTTCTTC

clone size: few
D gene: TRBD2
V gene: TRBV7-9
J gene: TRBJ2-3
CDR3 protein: CASSTAGGRYTDTQYF
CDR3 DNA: TGTGCCAGCAGTACAGCGGGAGGGAGATACACAGATACGCAGTATTTT

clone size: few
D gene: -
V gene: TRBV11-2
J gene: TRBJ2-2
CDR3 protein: CASSRKGDTGELFF
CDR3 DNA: TGTGCCAGCAGCCGCAAAGGCGACACCGGGGAGCTGTTTTTT

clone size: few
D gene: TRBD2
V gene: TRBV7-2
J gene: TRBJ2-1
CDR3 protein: CASSQTSGSFYNEQFF
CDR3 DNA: TGTGCCAGCAGTCAAACTAGCGGGTCCTTCTACAATGAGCAGTTCTTC

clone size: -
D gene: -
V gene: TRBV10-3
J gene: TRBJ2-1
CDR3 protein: CAISERVGGPFF
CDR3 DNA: TGTGCCATCAGTGAGAGAGTTGGGGGGCCGTTCTTC

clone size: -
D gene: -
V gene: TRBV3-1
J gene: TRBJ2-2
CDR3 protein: CASSQGDFNTGELFF
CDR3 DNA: TGTGCCAGCAGCCAAGGGGACTTCAACACCGGGGAGCTGTTTTTT

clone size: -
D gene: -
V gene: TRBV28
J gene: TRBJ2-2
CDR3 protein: CASSRAVKLFF
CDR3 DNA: TGTGCCAGCAGTAGGGCAGTTAAGCTGTTTTTT

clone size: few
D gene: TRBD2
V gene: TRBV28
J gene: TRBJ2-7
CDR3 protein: CASSLGGRTDEQYF
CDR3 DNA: TGTGCCAGCAGTTTAGGCGGGAGGACGGACGAGCAGTACTTC